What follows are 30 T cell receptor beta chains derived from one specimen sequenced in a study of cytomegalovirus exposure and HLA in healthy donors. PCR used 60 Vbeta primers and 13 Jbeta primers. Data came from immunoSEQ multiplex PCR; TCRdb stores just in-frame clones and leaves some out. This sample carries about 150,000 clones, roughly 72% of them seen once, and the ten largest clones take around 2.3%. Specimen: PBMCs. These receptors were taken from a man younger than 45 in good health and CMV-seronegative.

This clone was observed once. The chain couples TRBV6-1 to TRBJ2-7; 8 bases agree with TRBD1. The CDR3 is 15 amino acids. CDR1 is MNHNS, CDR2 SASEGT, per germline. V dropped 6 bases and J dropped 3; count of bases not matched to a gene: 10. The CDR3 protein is CASRIGTGGDYEQYF. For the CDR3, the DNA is TGTGCCAGCAGGATCGGGACAGGAGGAGACTACGAGCAGTACTTC.

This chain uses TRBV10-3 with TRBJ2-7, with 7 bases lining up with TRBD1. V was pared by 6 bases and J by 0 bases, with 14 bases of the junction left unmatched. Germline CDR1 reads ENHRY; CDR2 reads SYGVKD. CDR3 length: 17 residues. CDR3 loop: CAISSETGSFSSYEQYF. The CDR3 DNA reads TGTGCCATCAGCTCCGAGACAGGGTCCTTTAGCTCCTACGAGCAGTACTTC.

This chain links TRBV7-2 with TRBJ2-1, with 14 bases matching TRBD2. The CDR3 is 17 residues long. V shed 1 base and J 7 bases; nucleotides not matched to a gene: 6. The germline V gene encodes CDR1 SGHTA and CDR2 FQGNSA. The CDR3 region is CASSLGTSGGPFNEQFF. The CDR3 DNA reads TGTGCCAGCAGCTTAGGGACTAGCGGGGGGCCCTTTAATGAGCAGTTCTTC.

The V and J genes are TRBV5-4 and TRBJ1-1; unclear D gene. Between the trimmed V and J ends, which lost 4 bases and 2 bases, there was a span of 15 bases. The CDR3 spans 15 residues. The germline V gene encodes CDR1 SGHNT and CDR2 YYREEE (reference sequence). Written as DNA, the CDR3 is TGTGCCAGCAGCCCGAGCCGACGGGATAACACTGAAGCTTTCTTT. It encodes CASSPSRRDNTEAFF.

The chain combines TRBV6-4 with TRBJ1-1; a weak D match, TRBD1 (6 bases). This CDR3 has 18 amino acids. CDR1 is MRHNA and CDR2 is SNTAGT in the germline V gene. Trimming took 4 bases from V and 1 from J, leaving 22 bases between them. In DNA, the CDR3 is TGTGCCAGCAGTGCTCCACGGGGACACCTATTGGAGAACACTGAAGCTTTCTTT. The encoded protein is CASSAPRGHLLENTEAFF.

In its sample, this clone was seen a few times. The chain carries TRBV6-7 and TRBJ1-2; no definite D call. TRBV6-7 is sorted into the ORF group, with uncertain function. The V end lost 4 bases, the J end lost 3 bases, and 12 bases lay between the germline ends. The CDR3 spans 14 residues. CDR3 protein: CASSSLGGDYGYTF. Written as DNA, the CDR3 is TGTGCCAGCAGTTCCCTAGGCGGGGACTATGGCTACACCTTC.

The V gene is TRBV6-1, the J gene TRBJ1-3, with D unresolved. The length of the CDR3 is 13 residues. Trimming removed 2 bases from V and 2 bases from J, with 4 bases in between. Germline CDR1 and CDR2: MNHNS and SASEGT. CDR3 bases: TGTGCCAGCAGTGAACAGGCTGGAAACACCATATATTTT. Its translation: CASSEQAGNTIYF.

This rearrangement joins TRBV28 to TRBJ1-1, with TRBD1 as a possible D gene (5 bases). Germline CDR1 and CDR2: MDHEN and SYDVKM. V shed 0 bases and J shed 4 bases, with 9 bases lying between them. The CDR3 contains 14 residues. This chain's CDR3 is CASSLWEGTTEAFF. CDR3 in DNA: TGTGCCAGCAGTTTATGGGAGGGGACCACTGAAGCTTTCTTT.

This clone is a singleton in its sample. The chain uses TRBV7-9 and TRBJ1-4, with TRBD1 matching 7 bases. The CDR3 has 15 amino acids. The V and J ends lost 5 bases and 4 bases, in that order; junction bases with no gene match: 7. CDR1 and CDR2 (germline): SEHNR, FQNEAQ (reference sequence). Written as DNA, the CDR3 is TGTGCCAGCAGCAGAGAGACAGGGTTTAATGAAAAACTGTTTTTT. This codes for CASSRETGFNEKLFF.

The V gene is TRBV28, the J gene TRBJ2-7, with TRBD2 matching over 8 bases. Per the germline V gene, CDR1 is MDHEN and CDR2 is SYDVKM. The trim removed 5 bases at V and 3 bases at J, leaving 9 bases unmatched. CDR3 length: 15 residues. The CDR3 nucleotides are TGTGCCAGCAGTCCCCAAGCGGGGGTCGGCTACGAGCAGTACTTC. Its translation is CASSPQAGVGYEQYF.

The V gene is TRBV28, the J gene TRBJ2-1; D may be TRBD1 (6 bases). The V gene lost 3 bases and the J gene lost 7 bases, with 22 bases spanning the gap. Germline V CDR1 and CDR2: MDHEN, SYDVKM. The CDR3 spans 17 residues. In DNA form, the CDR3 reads TGTGCCAGCAGTTTTATGGGGTTTACCGCCAGGGGAAATGAGCAGTTCTTC. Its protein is CASSFMGFTARGNEQFF.

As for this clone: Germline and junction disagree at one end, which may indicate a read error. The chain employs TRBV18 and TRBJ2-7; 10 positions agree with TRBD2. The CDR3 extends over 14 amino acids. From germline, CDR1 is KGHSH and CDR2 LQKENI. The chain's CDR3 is CATSRTSGFWEQYF. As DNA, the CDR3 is TGTGCCACCTCACGGACTAGCGGCTTTTGGGAGCAGTACTTC.

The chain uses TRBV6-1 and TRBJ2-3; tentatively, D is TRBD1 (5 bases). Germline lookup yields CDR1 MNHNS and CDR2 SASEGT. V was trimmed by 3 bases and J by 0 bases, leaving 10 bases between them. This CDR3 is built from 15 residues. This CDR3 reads CASSDWQGSTDTQYF. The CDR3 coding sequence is TGTGCCAGCAGTGATTGGCAGGGCAGCACAGATACGCAGTATTTT.

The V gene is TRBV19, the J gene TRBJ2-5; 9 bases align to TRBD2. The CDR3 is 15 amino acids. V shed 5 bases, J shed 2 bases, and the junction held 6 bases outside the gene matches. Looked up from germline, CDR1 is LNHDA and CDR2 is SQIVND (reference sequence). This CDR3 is CASSVASGEQETQYF. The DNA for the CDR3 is TGTGCCAGTAGTGTGGCTAGCGGGGAACAAGAGACCCAGTACTTC.

Here the CDR3 DNA reads TGTGCCAGCAGTGAAACCGGAGTTCAAGAGACCCAGTACTTC. Residues: CASSETGVQETQYF. This sequence joins TRBV2 and TRBJ2-5; D not certain. This CDR3 region has 14 residues. V was clipped by 2 bases and J by 2 bases, with 9 bases between them. Germline V gives CDR1 SNHLY, CDR2 FYNNEI. Full variable domain (missing parts from reference TRBV2 and TRBJ2-5): EPEVTQTPSHQVTQMGQEVILRCVPISNHLYFYWYRQILGQKVEFLVSFYNNEISEKSEIFDDQFSVERPDGSNFTLKIRSTKLEDSAMYFCASSETGVQETQYFGPGTRLLVL.

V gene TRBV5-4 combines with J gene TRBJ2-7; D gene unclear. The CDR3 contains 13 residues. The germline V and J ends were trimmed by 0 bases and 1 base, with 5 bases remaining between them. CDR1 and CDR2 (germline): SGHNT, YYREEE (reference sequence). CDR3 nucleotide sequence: TGTGCCAGCAGCTTGGGGCAGTCCTACGAGCAGTACTTC. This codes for CASSLGQSYEQYF. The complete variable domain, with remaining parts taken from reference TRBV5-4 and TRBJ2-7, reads ETGVTQSPTHLIKTRGQQVTLRCSSQSGHNTVSWYQQALGQGPQFIFQYYREEENGRGNFPPRFSGLQFPNYSSELNVNALELDDSALYLCASSLGQSYEQYFGPGTRLTVT.

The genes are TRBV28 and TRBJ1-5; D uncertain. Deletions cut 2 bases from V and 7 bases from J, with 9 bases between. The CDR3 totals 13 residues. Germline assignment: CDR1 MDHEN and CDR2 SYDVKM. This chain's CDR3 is CASSLDAGQPQHF. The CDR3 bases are TGTGCCAGCAGTTTAGATGCGGGACAGCCCCAGCATTTT.

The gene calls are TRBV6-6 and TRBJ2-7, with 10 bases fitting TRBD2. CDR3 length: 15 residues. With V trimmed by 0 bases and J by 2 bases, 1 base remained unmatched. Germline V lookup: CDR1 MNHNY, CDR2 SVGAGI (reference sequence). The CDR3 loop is CASSYSSGGTYEQYF. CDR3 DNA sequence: TGTGCCAGCAGTTACTCTAGCGGGGGGACCTACGAGCAGTACTTC.

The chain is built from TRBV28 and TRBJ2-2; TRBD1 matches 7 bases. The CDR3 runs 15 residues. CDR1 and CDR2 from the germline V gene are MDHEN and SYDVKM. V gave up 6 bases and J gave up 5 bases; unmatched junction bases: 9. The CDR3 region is CASSLTGVKTGELFF. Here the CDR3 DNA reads TGTGCCAGCAGCCTCACAGGGGTGAAGACCGGGGAGCTGTTTTTT.

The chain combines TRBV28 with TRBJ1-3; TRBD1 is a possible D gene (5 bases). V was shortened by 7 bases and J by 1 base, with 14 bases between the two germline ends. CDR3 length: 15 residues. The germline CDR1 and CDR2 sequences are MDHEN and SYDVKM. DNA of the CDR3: TGTGCCAGCACACCATCAGGGTATTCTGGAAACACCATATATTTT. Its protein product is CASTPSGYSGNTIYF. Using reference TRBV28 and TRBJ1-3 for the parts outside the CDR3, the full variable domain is DVKVTQSSRYLVKRTGEKVFLECVQDMDHENMFWYRQDPGLGLRLIYFSYDVKMKEKGDIPEGYSVSREKKERFSLILESASTNQTSMYLCASTPSGYSGNTIYFGEGSWLTVV.

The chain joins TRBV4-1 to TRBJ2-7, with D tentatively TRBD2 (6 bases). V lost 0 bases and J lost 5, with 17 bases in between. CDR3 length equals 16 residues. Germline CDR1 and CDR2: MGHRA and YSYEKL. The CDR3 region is CASSQDPPGVLDEQYF. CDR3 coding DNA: TGCGCCAGCAGCCAAGATCCACCGGGGGTGTTGGACGAGCAGTACTTC.

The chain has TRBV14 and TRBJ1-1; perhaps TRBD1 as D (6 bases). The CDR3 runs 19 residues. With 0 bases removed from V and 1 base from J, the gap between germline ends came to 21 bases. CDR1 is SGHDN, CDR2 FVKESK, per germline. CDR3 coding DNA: TGTGCCAGCAGCCAAGATGTTCAGGGCCTCAGGGGCTGGAACACTGAAGCTTTCTTT. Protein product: CASSQDVQGLRGWNTEAFF. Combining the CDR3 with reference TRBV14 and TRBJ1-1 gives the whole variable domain EAGVTQFPSHSVIEKGQTVTLRCDPISGHDNLYWYRRVMGKEIKFLLHFVKESKQDESGMPNNRFLAERTGGTYSTLKVQPAELEDSGVYFCASSQDVQGLRGWNTEAFFGQGTRLTVV.

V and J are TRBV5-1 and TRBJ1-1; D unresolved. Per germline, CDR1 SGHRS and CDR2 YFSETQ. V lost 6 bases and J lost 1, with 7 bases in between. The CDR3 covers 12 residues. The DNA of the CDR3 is TGCGCCAGCACAGAGGCGAACACTGAAGCTTTCTTT. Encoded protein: CASTEANTEAFF.

The CDR3 reads CASRRDSVTEAFF. In DNA form, the CDR3 reads TGTGCCAGCAGACGAGACAGTGTCACTGAAGCTTTCTTT. This chain connects TRBV7-9 to TRBJ1-1, with D maybe TRBD1 (5 bases). Between the trimmed V and J ends, which lost 6 bases and 4 bases, there was a span of 12 bases. The germline V gene has CDR1 SEHNR and CDR2 FQNEAQ (reference sequence). The CDR3 length is 13 residues.

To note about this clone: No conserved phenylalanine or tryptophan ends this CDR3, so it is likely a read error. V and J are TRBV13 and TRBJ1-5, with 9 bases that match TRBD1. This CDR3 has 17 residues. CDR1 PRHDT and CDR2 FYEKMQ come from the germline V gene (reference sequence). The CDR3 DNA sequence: TGTGCCAGCAGCCTAGGGACAGGGAATCAGAGCAATCAGCCCCAGCATCTT. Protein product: CASSLGTGNQSNQPQHL.

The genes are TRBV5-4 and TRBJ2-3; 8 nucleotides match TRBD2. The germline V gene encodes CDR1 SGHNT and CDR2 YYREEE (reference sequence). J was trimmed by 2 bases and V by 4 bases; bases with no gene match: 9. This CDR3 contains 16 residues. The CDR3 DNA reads TGTGCCAGCAGCCCCCCGCGGGGGGAAAACACAGATACGCAGTATTTT. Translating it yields CASSPPRGENTDTQYF.

CDR3 DNA: TGTGCCAGCAGTGAAAAGGAGGACAGGTTTCGATACGAGCAGTACTTC. Translating it yields CASSEKEDRFRYEQYF. The chain carries TRBV6-1 and TRBJ2-7; TRBD1 matches 7 bases. The CDR3 runs 16 residues. V shed 2 bases, J shed 4 bases, and the junction held 11 bases outside the gene matches. Germline V gene sequence: CDR1 MNHNS, CDR2 SASEGT.

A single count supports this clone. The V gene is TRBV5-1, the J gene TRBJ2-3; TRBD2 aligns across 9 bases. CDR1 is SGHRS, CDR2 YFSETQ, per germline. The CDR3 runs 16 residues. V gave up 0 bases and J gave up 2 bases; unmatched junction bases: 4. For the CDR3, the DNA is TGCGCCAGCAGCTTGGGCAGCGGGGGGTTCACAGATACGCAGTATTTT. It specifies CASSLGSGGFTDTQYF. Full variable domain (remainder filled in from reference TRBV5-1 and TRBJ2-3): KAGVTQTPRYLIKTRGQQVTLSCSPISGHRSVSWYQQTPGQGLQFLFEYFSETQRNKGNFPGRFSGRQFSNSRSEMNVSTLELGDSALYLCASSLGSGGFTDTQYFGPGTRLTVL.

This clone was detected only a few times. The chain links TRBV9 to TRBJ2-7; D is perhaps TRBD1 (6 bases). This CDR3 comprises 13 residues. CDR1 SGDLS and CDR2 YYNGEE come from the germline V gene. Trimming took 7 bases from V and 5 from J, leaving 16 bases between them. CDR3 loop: CASGGLQTNEQYF. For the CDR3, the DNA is TGTGCCAGCGGGGGCCTTCAGACGAACGAGCAGTACTTC. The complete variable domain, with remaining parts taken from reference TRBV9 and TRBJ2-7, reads DSGVTQTPKHLITATGQRVTLRCSPRSGDLSVYWYQQSLDQGLQFLIQYYNGEERAKGNILERFSAQQFPDLHSELNLSSLELGDSALYFCASGGLQTNEQYFGPGTRLTVT.

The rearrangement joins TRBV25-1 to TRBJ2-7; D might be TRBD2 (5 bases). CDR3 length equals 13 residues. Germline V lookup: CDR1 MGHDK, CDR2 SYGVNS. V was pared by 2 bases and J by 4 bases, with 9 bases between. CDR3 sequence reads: CASSEVGKYEQYF. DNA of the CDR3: TGTGCCAGCAGTGAAGTCGGGAAATACGAGCAGTACTTC.